This TCR beta chain is drawn from a study of blood T cell repertoires in COVID-19 (dated by TCRdb to about 2020). Turning to the overall study: Samples from collaborators originated in the United States, Italy and Spain and spanned both the acute and convalescent phases of COVID-19. The prospective study material was composed of cDNA or gDNA derived from T cells, B-cell-depleted T cells, or PBMCs. Subjects who had been exposed to COVID-19, were actively infected with it, or had recovered from it provided the deeply sampled blood TCRbeta repertoires that made up the dataset. A freely available public database, intended as a resource for researchers studying the immune response to SARS-CoV-2, is where the repertoires were released. Samples came from the ongoing ImmuneRACE study (first 160 participants) plus 1,254 subjects from 6 global collaborators. Nearly every sample came with metadata listing a de-identified subject ID, COVID-19 status, age in years and sex. HLA class I and class II types, where available, came from metadata supplied by the sample provider rather than from assay-based typing. Broad study findings and their caveats: Clinical and demographic metadata were provided uncurated, with the amount varying by source and participant.

V is cut by 5 bases and J by 5 bases, and the space between the germline ends is 19 bases. The CDR3 starts with the cysteine, ends with the phenylalanine, and has 15 residues. The CDR3 DNA has 45 bases and is translated from base 1. Based on the germline V gene (reference sequence), the CDR1 and CDR2 sequences are SEHNR and FQNEAQ. On this clone: What antigen it recognizes has not been identified. No per-base quality is available; no much larger clone lies one base away.

The immunoSEQ Assay, a bias-controlled multiplex PCR, was used to amplify TCRbeta CDR3 regions from genomic DNA. From the authors' description of their analysis: The number of nucleated cells in each sample was estimated by amplification of reference gene primers within the assay. To quantify the absolute abundance of each unique TCRbeta CDR3 rearrangement, sequence reads were collapsed and filtered. Productive Simpson clonality was computed per sample as the square root of Simpson's diversity index over productive rearrangements. Not all clones reach the TCRdb copy of this immuneACCESS table, which keeps in-frame sequences only. Checked studies attribute under half of the gap to unresolved V genes and leave the rest unexplained. V, J and clone size reflect that table, while D and trimming were determined from the DNA. This sample gives about 200,000 clones in total; around 84% of them show up just once. Of the sample, around 7% is held by the ten largest clones.

Enrolling through a virtual design, the prospective study's participants ranged in age from roughly 18 to 90 years and lived across roughly 23 United States geographic areas. In the prospective study, participants were assigned to cohorts based on the clinical history participants reported in a screening survey and a study questionnaire. Mobile phlebotomists in the prospective study collected whole blood, serum and a nasopharyngeal or oropharyngeal swab from every participant. Prospective study participants could optionally give additional blood draws and questionnaires over a roughly 2-month period. Before DNA extraction, prospective study blood samples were shipped either frozen or at room temperature.

Sequencing was done on a sample of PBMCs or T cells enriched from blood (not recorded which). In this chain, TRBV7-9 is recombined with TRBJ2-7; the best D guess is TRBD1, with 5 bases matching. This TCR derives from a woman between 40 and 55 years old with acute COVID-19. The DNA is as follows: TGTGCCAGCAGCACCCGCTCCTCTTCAGGGAACGAGCAGTACTTC. This is translated as CASSTRSSSGNEQYF.